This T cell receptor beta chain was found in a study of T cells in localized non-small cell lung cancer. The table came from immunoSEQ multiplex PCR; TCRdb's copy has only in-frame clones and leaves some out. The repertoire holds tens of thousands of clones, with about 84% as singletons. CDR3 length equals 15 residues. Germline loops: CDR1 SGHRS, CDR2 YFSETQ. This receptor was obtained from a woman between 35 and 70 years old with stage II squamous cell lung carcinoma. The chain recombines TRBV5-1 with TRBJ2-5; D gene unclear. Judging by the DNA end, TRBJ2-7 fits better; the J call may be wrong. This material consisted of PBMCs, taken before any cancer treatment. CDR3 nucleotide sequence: TGCGCCAGCAGCTTGGCCCCAAGTTACTCCTACGAGCAGTACTTC. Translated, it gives CASSLAPSYSYEQYF.